Included here is one T cell receptor beta chain sequence, with context. Antigen specificity is unknown. CDR1 DFQATT and CDR2 SNEGSKA come from the germline V gene (reference sequence). Trimming took 7 bases from V and 3 from J, leaving 13 bases between them. The CDR3 has 13 amino acids. This record comes from a study of response to subunit inactivated influenza vaccine. General study findings and limits: A suggestion made by the authors is that each seasonal influenza vaccination recruits few new T cells.

Each CDR3 protein is one row after TCRdb ran MiXCR on the RT-PCR reads. This table has approximately 520,000 distinct CDR3 sequences, about 25% appearing once. The chain joins TRBV20-1 to TRBJ1-5; the D gene is possibly TRBD1 (5 bases). This clonotype originated in a man in his forties or fifties who received an inactivated influenza vaccine. The sequencing here drew on CD4+ T cells sorted from PBMCs, taken about 5 days after vaccination. DNA of the CDR3: TGCAGTGTCAGAGACAGAGCCAATCAGCCCCAGCATTTT. Its translation: CSVRDRANQPQHF.